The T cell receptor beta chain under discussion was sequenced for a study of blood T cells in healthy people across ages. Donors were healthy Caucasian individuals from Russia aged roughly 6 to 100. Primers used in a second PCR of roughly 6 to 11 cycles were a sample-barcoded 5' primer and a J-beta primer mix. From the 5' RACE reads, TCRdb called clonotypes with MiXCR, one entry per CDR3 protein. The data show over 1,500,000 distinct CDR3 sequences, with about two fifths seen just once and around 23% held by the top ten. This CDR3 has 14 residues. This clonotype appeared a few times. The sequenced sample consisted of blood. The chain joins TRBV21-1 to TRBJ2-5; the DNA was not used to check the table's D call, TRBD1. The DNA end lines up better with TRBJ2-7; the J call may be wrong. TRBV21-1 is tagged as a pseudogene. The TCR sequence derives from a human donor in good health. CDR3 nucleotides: TGTGCCAGCAGCCTGGGGACAGAGCCTAACGAGCAGTACTTC. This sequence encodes CASSLGTEPNEQYF.